The present entry profiles one T cell receptor (beta chain) with its context. The germline V and J ends were trimmed by 4 bases and 4 bases, with 17 bases remaining between them. Germline CDR1 SGHNT, CDR2 YYREEE (reference sequence). The CDR3 spans 15 residues. These data originate in a study of blood T cell repertoires in COVID-19. Study overall: T cells, B-cell-depleted T cells, or PBMCs supplied cDNA or gDNA.

How the authors handled the data: Estimation of nucleated cell counts relied on the amplification of reference gene primers. Profiling relied on immunoSEQ multiplex PCR, and the TCRdb table lists in-frame clones only, not all of them. That table supplies the V and J calls and clone size; D and trimming were determined from the DNA. The sample records some 120,000 clones, around four fifths being singletons. The rearrangement joins TRBV5-4 to TRBJ1-2, with TRBD1 as a possible D gene (6 bases). This receptor was obtained from a man aged 55 to 70 with acute or convalescent COVID-19. Material: peripheral blood. In nucleotides, the CDR3 is TGTGCCAGCAGCACATACAGGGAGTTGGGCTATGGCTACACCTTC. This sequence encodes CASSTYRELGYGYTF.